Shown below are 27 T cell receptor beta chains from a single sample sequenced in a study of identical twins (dated by TCRdb to 2015 to 2016). The library was generated by 5' RACE. Sequencing took place on an Illumina HiSeq 2000. The raw public data were reprocessed by TCRdb itself: fastp quality trimming at Q25, MiXCR clonotype calling, in-frame beta chains only. Every distinct CDR3 protein forms one entry, paired with its most common genes and DNA. This sample lists 1.5 million to 2 million distinct CDR3 sequences; around a third were detected once. Jointly, the top ten make up 0.25% to 0.3% of the sample. The sample consisted of cord blood. Every receptor here comes from a newborn girl in good health.

This clonotype was seen more than once but under ten times. The chain recombines TRBV27 with TRBJ2-1, with 7 positions matching TRBD1. CDR1 and CDR2 (germline): MNHEY, SMNVEV (reference sequence). The V and J ends lost 4 bases and 7 bases, in that order; junction bases with no gene match: 13. The CDR3 loop spans 16 amino acids. The DNA of the CDR3 is TGTGCCAGCAGTTCCTATTTACAAGACAGGGCGAATGAGCAGTTCTTC. Translated, it gives CASSSYLQDRANEQFF.

The chain is built from TRBV6-1 and TRBJ2-3; a weak D match, TRBD2 (5 bases). V lost 4 bases and J 1 base, leaving 15 bases between the germline ends. The CDR3 totals 16 residues. Per germline, CDR1 MNHNS and CDR2 SASEGT. CDR3 bases: TGTGCCAGCAGTGCCTGGACTGGTGGTGGCACAGATACGCAGTATTTT. Residues: CASSAWTGGGTDTQYF.

This sequence joins TRBV30 and TRBJ1-5; D remains unclear. Germline assignment: CDR1 GTSNPN and CDR2 SVGIG (reference sequence). V lost 3 bases and J 2 bases, leaving 2 bases between the germline ends. This CDR3 contains 11 residues. CDR3 amino acids: CAWRGNQPQHF. In DNA, the CDR3 is TGTGCCTGGAGGGGCAATCAGCCCCAGCATTTT. Complete variable domain (other parts from reference TRBV30 and TRBJ1-5): SQTIHQWPATLVQPVGSPLSLECTVEGTSNPNLYWYRQAAGRGLQLLFYSVGIGQISSEVPQNLSASRPQDRQFILSSKKLLLSDSGFYLCAWRGNQPQHFGDGTRLSIL.

The chain combines TRBV20-1 with TRBJ2-3; D is unresolved. Germline assignment: CDR1 DFQATT and CDR2 SNEGSKA (reference sequence). Trimming left V 5 bases short and J 4 bases short, with 19 bases between. The CDR3 is 15 amino acids. The CDR3 nucleotides are TGCAGTGCTTCTACCACGGGCGTCCGATCAGATACGCAGTATTTT. Its translation: CSASTTGVRSDTQYF.

In this sample, this clonotype turned up a few times. The chain recombines TRBV5-1 with TRBJ2-4, with TRBD2 matching 8 bases. TRBJ2-7 matches the DNA end more closely, so the J call is doubtful. CDR3 size: 16 residues. The germline V gene encodes CDR1 SGHRS and CDR2 YFSETQ. The CDR3 sequence is CASSREVGTSLHEQYF. The CDR3 DNA sequence: TGCGCCAGCAGCCGCGAGGTGGGGACTAGTCTGCACGAGCAGTACTTC.

This clonotype was counted between two and nine times. The rearrangement links TRBV25-1 to TRBJ2-5; 11 positions match TRBD2. The CDR3 length is 14 residues. Trimming at V came to 7 bases and at J to 11 bases, leaving 12 bases not matched to a gene. The germline V gene encodes CDR1 MGHDK and CDR2 SYGVNS. The CDR3 DNA follows: TGTGCCAGCACTCTAGCGGGAGGCTACAATGAGCAGTACTTC. Translating gives CASTLAGGYNEQYF.

The genes are TRBV25-1 and TRBJ2-3; D might be TRBD1 or TRBD2, each matching 5 bases. The V and J ends lost 5 bases and 4 bases respectively, with 13 bases between them. The CDR3 has 14 residues. CDR1 is MGHDK and CDR2 is SYGVNS in the germline V gene. CDR3 loop: CASSMGVLADTQYF. The CDR3 DNA reads as TGTGCCAGCAGTATGGGGGTGTTAGCAGATACGCAGTATTTT.

Here the CDR3 reads CAWKTGGFSNQPQHF. CDR3 bases: TGTGCCTGGAAGACAGGGGGCTTCAGCAATCAGCCCCAGCATTTT. This chain connects TRBV30 to TRBJ1-5, with 10 positions matching TRBD1. Per the germline V gene, CDR1 is GTSNPN and CDR2 is SVGIG (reference sequence). The CDR3 has 15 amino acids. The V and J ends lost 4 bases and 1 base, in that order; junction bases with no gene match: 4.

This clonotype came up a few times. This chain joins TRBV7-9 and TRBJ1-6; D might be TRBD1 (5 bases). CDR1 and CDR2 from the germline V gene are SEHNR and FQNEAQ (reference sequence). V was clipped by 3 bases and J by 9 bases, with 18 bases between them. This CDR3 is 16 amino acids long. Written as DNA, the CDR3 is TGTGCCAGCAGCTTTAGTGTCGCCAGGAGGGGTTCACCCCTCCACTTT. Translated, it gives CASSFSVARRGSPLHF. The variable domain in full, with the rest retrieved from reference TRBV7-9 and TRBJ1-6, is DTGVSQNPRHKITKRGQNVTFRCDPISEHNRLYWYRQTLGQGPEFLTYFQNEAQLEKSRLLSDRFSAERPKGSFSTLEIQRTEQGDSAMYLCASSFSVARRGSPLHFGNGTRLTVT.

CDR3 loop: CASRGGLAGTYEQYF. In DNA form, the CDR3 reads TGTGCCAGCAGGGGGGGACTAGCGGGTACCTACGAGCAGTACTTC. The chain uses TRBV27 and TRBJ2-7, with 12 bases identical to TRBD2. The CDR3 is made up of 15 amino acids. V shed 6 bases and J 2 bases; nucleotides not matched to a gene: 5. Germline V gene lookup returns CDR1 MNHEY and CDR2 SMNVEV (reference sequence).

This clonotype was observed many times. This chain joins TRBV24-1 and TRBJ1-2; TRBD1 might be the D (6 bases). V was trimmed by 3 bases and J by 4 bases, leaving 11 bases between them. The CDR3 runs to 14 residues. CDR1 is KGHDR, CDR2 SFDVKD, per germline. CDR3 bases: TGTGCCACCAGTGATACGGGACAACTCTATGGCTACACCTTC. Its protein is CATSDTGQLYGYTF.

In its sample, this clonotype was seen a few times. The chain uses TRBV27 and TRBJ2-7, with TRBD1 as a possible D gene (7 bases). V shed 3 bases and J shed 4 bases, with 16 bases lying between them. The CDR3 covers 15 residues. CDR1 and CDR2 (germline): MNHEY, SMNVEV (reference sequence). The CDR3 sequence is CASSLSGGTGYEQYF. DNA of the CDR3: TGTGCCAGCAGTTTGTCAGGGGGGACGGGGTACGAGCAGTACTTC.

There are many counts of this clonotype. This chain joins TRBV7-2 and TRBJ2-4; the D call may be TRBD1 or TRBD2 (5 bases each). Looked up from germline, CDR1 is SGHTA and CDR2 is FQGNSA. V dropped 1 base and J dropped 4 bases, with 17 bases sitting between them. This CDR3 has 17 residues. CDR3 in DNA: TGTGCCAGCAGCTTAGTGGGGACCATACAAGATAAAAACATTCAGTACTTC. Translation: CASSLVGTIQDKNIQYF.

To note about this clonotype: The germline gene is not matched at one end of the junction; a read error may be the cause. CDR3 residues: CSASSGGIPYERYF. The CDR3, as DNA: TGCAGTGCCTCATCGGGAGGGATCCCCTACGAGCGGTACTTC. V and J are TRBV20-1 and TRBJ2-7; 8 bases align to TRBD2. Germline CDR1 reads DFQATT; CDR2 reads SNEGSKA (reference sequence). The length of the CDR3 is 14 residues.

This clonotype appeared a few times. This chain joins TRBV6-5 and TRBJ2-7; D may match TRBD1 or TRBD2 (5 bases each). Trimming stripped 2 bases from V and 2 bases from J, with 19 bases between. The CDR3 is 17 residues long. Germline CDR1 is MNHEY and CDR2 is SVGAGI. This CDR3 is CASSYTDPRDGPYEQYF. The CDR3, as DNA: TGTGCCAGCAGTTACACAGACCCCAGGGACGGACCCTACGAGCAGTACTTC.

The CDR3 loop reads CASSQPGLAVLYNEQFF. In DNA, the CDR3 is TGTGCCAGCAGCCAACCGGGACTAGCGGTTCTCTACAATGAGCAGTTCTTC. The genes are TRBV3-1 and TRBJ2-1, with 11 positions matching TRBD2. The V gene's germline CDR1 is LGHDT and CDR2 YNNKEL (reference sequence). V shed 2 bases, J shed 3 bases, and the junction held 6 bases outside the gene matches. The CDR3 consists of 17 residues.

This clonotype was counted only a few times. The rearrangement uses TRBV10-2 and TRBJ2-3; 7 bases are a match to TRBD2. This CDR3 region has 15 residues. Germline values: CDR1 WSHSY, CDR2 SAAADI. V was pared by 8 bases and J by 0 bases, with 8 bases of the junction left unmatched. The CDR3 protein is CASLVGGTSTDTQYF. The CDR3 coding sequence is TGCGCCAGCCTGGTCGGGGGGACTAGCACAGATACGCAGTATTTT.

Ten or more counts support this clonotype. V and J are TRBV27 and TRBJ2-7; TRBD1 matches at 9 bases. Germline lookup yields CDR1 MNHEY and CDR2 SMNVEV (reference sequence). V was clipped by 4 bases and J by 4 bases; unmatched bases: 8. The CDR3 contains 15 residues. CDR3 in DNA: TGTGCCAGCAGTTCCCCGGGACAGGGTAGATACGAGCAGTACTTC. Translating it yields CASSSPGQGRYEQYF.

The chain's CDR3 is CASSRDRGYINEKLFF. The CDR3 DNA sequence: TGTGCCAGCAGTCGGGACAGGGGGTATATTAATGAAAAACTGTTTTTT. This chain uses TRBV2 with TRBJ1-4; 11 nucleotides match TRBD1. The CDR3 runs 16 residues. After removal of 5 bases from V and 4 bases from J, the junction contained 6 bases not matched to a gene. Germline CDR1 reads SNHLY; CDR2 reads FYNNEI.

The V gene is TRBV20-1, the J gene TRBJ1-2, with 7 bases that match TRBD1. V was pared by 6 bases and J by 4 bases, with 8 bases of the junction left unmatched. Germline loops: CDR1 DFQATT, CDR2 SNEGSKA (reference sequence). CDR3 size: 13 residues. CDR3 nucleotide sequence: TGCAGTGCACTAGACAGGGTAGGCTATGGCTACACCTTC. Encoded protein: CSALDRVGYGYTF.

This clonotype was counted at least ten times. The chain joins TRBV20-1 to TRBJ2-1; 8 nucleotides align to TRBD1. Germline loops: CDR1 DFQATT, CDR2 SNEGSKA (reference sequence). V gave up 3 bases and J gave up 7 bases; unmatched junction bases: 11. The CDR3 covers 15 residues. CDR3 sequence (DNA): TGCAGTGCTAGGATGGGACAGGTAGGCTCAAATGAGCAGTTCTTC. Protein product: CSARMGQVGSNEQFF.

This clonotype was seen at least ten times. J is TRBJ1-4 and V is TRBV5-1; D gene unclear. The CDR3 covers 14 residues. Germline assignment: CDR1 SGHRS and CDR2 YFSETQ. V dropped 4 bases and J dropped 4 bases, with 11 bases sitting between them. The CDR3 sequence: CASSPDGNNEKLFF. The CDR3 coding sequence is TGCGCCAGCAGCCCGGACGGGAATAATGAAAAACTGTTTTTT. Together with reference TRBV5-1 and TRBJ1-4, the CDR3 gives the full variable domain: KAGVTQTPRYLIKTRGQQVTLSCSPISGHRSVSWYQQTPGQGLQFLFEYFSETQRNKGNFPGRFSGRQFSNSRSEMNVSTLELGDSALYLCASSPDGNNEKLFFGSGTQLSVL.

Note on this clonotype: This may arise from a read error, as a much more abundant clone is one base away. The chain links TRBV12-3 or TRBV12-4 to TRBJ1-4; D not resolved. The CDR3 contains 14 residues. Trimming pared 4 bases from V and 8 bases from J, leaving 14 bases between. In DNA form, the CDR3 reads TGTGCCAGCAGTTCCCGACTCCCGAAGGAAAAACTGTTTTTT. This sequence encodes CASSSRLPKEKLFF.

This clonotype was counted between two and nine times. The genes are TRBV7-2 and TRBJ2-2; the match to TRBD2 covers 9 bases. From germline, CDR1 is SGHTA and CDR2 FQGNSA. This CDR3 contains 18 residues. The V gene end was trimmed by 1 base and the J gene end by 4 bases; junction bases not matched to a gene: 10. CDR3 protein: CASSLVRLRGGVTGELFF. The CDR3 nucleotides read TGTGCCAGCAGCTTAGTTAGGTTGCGGGGGGGCGTCACCGGGGAGCTGTTTTTT.

At least ten counts were recorded for this clonotype. The chain links TRBV7-2 to TRBJ1-2; perhaps TRBD1 as D (6 bases). Germline V gene sequence: CDR1 SGHTA, CDR2 FQGNSA. The CDR3 covers 12 residues. Trimming removed 4 bases at V and 8 bases at J, with 11 bases between. For the CDR3, the DNA is TGTGCCAGCAGCTGGATCAGGGGAGGCTACACCTTC. It specifies CASSWIRGGYTF. Full variable domain (missing parts from reference TRBV7-2 and TRBJ1-2): GAGVSQSPSNKVTEKGKDVELRCDPISGHTALYWYRQSLGQGLEFLIYFQGNSAPDKSGLPSDRFSAERTGGSVSTLTIQRTQQEDSAVYLCASSWIRGGYTFGSGTRLTVV.

The rearrangement links TRBV11-2 to TRBJ2-1, with 10 positions matching TRBD2. With the DNA end fitting TRBJ2-7 better, the J assignment may be wrong. CDR1 SGHAT and CDR2 FQNNGV come from the germline V gene. The CDR3 spans 16 residues. CDR3 region: CASSPSGSASYNEQYF. DNA for the CDR3: TGTGCCAGCAGCCCTAGCGGGAGTGCCTCCTACAATGAGCAGTACTTC.

The chain links TRBV20-1 to TRBJ2-1; the D gene is possibly TRBD2 (5 bases). The CDR3 extends over 14 amino acids. V was shortened by 3 bases and J by 6 bases, with 15 bases between the two germline ends. Germline CDR1 and CDR2: DFQATT and SNEGSKA (reference sequence). The CDR3 DNA follows: TGCAGTGCTAGGGCTTGGGAGCGGCCCAATGAGCAGTTCTTC. The encoded protein is CSARAWERPNEQFF.